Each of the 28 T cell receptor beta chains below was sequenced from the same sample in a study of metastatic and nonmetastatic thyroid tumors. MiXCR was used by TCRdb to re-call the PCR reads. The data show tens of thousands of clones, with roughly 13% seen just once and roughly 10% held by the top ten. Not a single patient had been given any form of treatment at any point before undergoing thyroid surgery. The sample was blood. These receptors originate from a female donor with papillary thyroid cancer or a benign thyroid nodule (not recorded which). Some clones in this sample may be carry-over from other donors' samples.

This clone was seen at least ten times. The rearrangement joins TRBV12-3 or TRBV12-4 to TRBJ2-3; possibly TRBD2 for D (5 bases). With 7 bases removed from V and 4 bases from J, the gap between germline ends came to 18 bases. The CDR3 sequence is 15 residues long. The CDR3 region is CASTGREYFPDTQYF. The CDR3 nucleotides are TGTGCCAGCACCGGCCGGGAATATTTTCCAGATACGCAGTATTTT.

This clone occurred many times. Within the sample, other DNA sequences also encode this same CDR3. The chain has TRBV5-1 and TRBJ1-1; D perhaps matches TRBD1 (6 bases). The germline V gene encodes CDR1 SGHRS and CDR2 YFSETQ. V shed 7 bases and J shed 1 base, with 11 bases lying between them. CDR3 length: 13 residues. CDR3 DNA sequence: TGCGCCAGCGGCTGGGGACAGAACACTGAAGCTTTCTTT. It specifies CASGWGQNTEAFF.

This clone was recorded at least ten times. In nucleotides, the CDR3 is TGTGCCAGCAGCCCAGGAGCTAACTATGGCTACACCTTC. Its protein is CASSPGANYGYTF. V usage is TRBV6-2 or TRBV6-3 and J usage is TRBJ1-2; D unclear. The germline gives CDR1 MNHEY, CDR2 SVGEGT. The CDR3 extends over 13 amino acids. V gave up 6 bases and J gave up 0 bases, with 8 bases separating them.

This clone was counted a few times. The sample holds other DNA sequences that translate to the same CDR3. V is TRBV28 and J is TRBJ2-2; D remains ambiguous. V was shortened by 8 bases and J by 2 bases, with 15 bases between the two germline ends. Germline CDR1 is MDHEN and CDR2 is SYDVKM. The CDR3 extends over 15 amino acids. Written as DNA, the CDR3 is TGTGCCAGCTCTCCCGGTACTCCCAACACCGGGGAGCTGTTTTTT. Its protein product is CASSPGTPNTGELFF. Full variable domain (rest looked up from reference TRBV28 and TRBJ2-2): DVKVTQSSRYLVKRTGEKVFLECVQDMDHENMFWYRQDPGLGLRLIYFSYDVKMKEKGDIPEGYSVSREKKERFSLILESASTNQTSMYLCASSPGTPNTGELFFGEGSRLTVL.

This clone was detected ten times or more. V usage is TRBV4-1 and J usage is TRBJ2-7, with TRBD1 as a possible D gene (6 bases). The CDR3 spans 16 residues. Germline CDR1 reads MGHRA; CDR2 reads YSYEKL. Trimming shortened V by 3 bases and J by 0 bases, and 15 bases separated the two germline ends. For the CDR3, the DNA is TGCGCCAGCAGCCAGCCAGCACGGGACATCTCCTACGAGCAGTACTTC. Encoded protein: CASSQPARDISYEQYF.

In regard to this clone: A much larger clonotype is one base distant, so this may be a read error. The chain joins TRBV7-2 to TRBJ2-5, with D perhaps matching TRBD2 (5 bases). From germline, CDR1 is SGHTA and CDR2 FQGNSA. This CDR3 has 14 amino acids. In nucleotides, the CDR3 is TGTGCCAGCAGCGCGATCGGGATAACGGAGACCCTGTACTTC. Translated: CASSAIGITETLYF.

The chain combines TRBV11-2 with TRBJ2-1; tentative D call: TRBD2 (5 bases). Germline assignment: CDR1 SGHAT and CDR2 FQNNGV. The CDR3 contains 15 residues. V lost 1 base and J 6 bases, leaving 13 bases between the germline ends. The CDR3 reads CASSLVFGTSNEQFF. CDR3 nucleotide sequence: TGTGCCAGCAGCTTAGTATTCGGCACTAGCAATGAGCAGTTCTTC.

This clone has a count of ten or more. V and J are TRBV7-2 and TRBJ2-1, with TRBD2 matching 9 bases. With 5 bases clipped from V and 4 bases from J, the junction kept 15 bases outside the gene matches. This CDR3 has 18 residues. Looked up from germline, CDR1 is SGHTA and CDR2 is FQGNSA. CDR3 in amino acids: CASSPSGAGGPQYNEQFF. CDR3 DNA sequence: TGTGCCAGCAGCCCCAGTGGGGCGGGAGGGCCTCAATACAATGAGCAGTTCTTC.

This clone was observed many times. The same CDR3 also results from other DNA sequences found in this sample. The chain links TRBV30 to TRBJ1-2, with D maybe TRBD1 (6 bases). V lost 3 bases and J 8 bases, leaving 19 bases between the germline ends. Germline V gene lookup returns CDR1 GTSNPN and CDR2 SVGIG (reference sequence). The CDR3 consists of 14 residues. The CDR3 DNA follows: TGTGCCTGGAGCGAGGGGGGGAGCTGGCGAGGCTACACCTTC. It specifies CAWSEGGSWRGYTF.

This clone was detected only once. Here the CDR3 reads CASRPTGHSPLHF. CDR3 coding DNA: TGTGCCAGCAGGCCAACGGGTCATTCACCCCTCCACTTT. The chain links TRBV5-5 to TRBJ1-6; D gene ambiguous. The CDR3 has 13 residues. Per germline, CDR1 SGHKS and CDR2 YYEKEE (reference sequence). Trimming pared 5 bases from V and 8 bases from J, leaving 11 bases between.

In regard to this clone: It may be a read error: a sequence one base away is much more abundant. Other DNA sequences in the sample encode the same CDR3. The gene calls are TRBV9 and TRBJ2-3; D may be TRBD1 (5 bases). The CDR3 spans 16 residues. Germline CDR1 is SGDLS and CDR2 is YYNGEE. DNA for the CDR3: TGTGCCAGCAGCTTCAGGGTATCCCGTTCCACAGATACACAGTATTTT. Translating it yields CASSFRVSRSTDTQYF. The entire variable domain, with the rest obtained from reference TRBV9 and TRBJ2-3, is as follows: DSGVTQTPKHLITATGQRVTLRCSPRSGDLSVYWYQQSLDQGLQFLIQYYNGEERAKGNILERFSAQQFPDLHSELNLSSLELGDSALYFCASSFRVSRSTDTQYFGPGTRLTVL.

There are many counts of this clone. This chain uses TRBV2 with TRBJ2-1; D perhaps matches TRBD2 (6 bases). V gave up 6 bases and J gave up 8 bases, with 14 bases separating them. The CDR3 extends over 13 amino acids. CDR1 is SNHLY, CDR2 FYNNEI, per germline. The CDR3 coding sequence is TGTGCCAGCAGCCAGGACTATACCGATGAGCAGTTCTTC. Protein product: CASSQDYTDEQFF.

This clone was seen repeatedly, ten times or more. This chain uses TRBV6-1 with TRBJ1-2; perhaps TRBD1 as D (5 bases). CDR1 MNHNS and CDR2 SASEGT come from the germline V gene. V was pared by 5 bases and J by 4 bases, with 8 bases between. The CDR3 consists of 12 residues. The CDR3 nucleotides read TGTGCCAGCAGTTCCGACAGCTATGGCTACACCTTC. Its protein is CASSSDSYGYTF.

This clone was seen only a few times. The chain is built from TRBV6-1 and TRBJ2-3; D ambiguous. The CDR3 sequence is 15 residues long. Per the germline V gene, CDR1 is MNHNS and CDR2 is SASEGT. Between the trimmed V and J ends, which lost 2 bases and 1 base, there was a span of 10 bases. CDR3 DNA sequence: TGTGCCAGCAGTGAAATGAACTACCGCACAGATACGCAGTATTTT. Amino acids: CASSEMNYRTDTQYF.

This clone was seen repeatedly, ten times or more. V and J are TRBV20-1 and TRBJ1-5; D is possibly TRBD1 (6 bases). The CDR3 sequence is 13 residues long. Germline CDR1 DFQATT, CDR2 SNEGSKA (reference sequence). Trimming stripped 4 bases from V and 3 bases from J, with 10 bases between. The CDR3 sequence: CSAKDSANQPQHF. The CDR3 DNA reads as TGCAGTGCTAAGGACAGCGCCAATCAGCCCCAGCATTTT.

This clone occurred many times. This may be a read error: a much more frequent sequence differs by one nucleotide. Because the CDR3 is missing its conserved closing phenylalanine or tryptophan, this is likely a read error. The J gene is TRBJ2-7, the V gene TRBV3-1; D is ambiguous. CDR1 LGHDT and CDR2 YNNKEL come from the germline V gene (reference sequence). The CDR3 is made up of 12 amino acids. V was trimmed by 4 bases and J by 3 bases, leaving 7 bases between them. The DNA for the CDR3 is TGTGCCAGCAGCCCAGACTTCTACGAGCAGTACCTC. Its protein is CASSPDFYEQYL.

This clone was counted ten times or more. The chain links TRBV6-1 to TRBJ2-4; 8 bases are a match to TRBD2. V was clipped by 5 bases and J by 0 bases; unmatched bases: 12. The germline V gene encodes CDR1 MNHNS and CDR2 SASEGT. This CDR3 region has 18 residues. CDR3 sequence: CASSPSRSGDIAKNIQYF. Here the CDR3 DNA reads TGTGCCAGCAGTCCCTCACGTAGCGGGGATATAGCCAAAAACATTCAGTACTTC.

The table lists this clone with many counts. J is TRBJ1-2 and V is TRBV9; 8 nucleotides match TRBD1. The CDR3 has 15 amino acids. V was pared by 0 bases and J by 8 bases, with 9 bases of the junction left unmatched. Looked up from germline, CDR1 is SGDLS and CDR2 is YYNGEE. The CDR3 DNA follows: TGTGCCAGCAGCGTAGACCTGGACAGGGTGGAAGGCTACACCTTC. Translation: CASSVDLDRVEGYTF.

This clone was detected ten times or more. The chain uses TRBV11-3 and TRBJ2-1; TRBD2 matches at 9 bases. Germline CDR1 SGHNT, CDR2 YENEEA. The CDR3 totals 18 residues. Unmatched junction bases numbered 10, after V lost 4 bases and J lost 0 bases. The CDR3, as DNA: TGTGCCAGCAGCTCGCGTGGTCGAGCGGGAGGCTCCTACAATGAGCAGTTCTTC. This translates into CASSSRGRAGGSYNEQFF.

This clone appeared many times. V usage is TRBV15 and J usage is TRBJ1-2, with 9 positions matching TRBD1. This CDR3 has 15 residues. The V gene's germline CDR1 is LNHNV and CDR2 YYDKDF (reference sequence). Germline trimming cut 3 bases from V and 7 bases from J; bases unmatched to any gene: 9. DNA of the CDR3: TGTGCCACCAGCAGTTCCGGGACAGGGACCCTTGGCTACACCTTC. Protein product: CATSSSGTGTLGYTF.

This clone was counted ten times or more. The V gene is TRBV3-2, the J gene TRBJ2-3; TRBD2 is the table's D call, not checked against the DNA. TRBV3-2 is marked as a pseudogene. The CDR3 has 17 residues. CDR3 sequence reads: CASRGPGAGGSTDTQYF. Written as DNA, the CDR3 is TGTGCCAGCAGGGGCCCCGGAGCGGGAGGAAGCACAGATACGCAGTATTTT.

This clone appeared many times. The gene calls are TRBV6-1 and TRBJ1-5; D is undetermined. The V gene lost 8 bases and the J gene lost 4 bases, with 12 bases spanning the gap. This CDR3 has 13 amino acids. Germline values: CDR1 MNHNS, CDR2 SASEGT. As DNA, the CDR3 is TGTGCCAGCCAATTCGGAGAGAATCAGCCCCAGCATTTT. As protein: CASQFGENQPQHF.

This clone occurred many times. The CDR3 loop is CASNPQGATEAFF. Here the CDR3 DNA reads TGTGCCAGCAACCCTCAGGGGGCCACTGAAGCTTTCTTT. The chain employs TRBV6-2 or TRBV6-3 and TRBJ1-1, with 8 bases matching TRBD1. Germline CDR1 is MNHEY and CDR2 is SVGEGT. Trimming cost V 7 bases and J 4 bases; bases outside gene matches: 5. The CDR3 extends over 13 amino acids.

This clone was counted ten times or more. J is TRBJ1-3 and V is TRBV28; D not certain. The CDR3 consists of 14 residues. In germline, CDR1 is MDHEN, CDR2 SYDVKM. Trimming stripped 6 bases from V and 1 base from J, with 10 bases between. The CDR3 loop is CASSHHESGNTIYF. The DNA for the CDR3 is TGTGCCAGCAGCCACCACGAGTCTGGAAACACCATATATTTT.

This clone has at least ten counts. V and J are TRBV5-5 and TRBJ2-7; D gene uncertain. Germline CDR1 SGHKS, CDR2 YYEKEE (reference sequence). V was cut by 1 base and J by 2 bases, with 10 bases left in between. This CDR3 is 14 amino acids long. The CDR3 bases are TGTGCCAGCAGCTTGTTGGGCGTTACCTACGAGCAGTACTTC. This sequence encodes CASSLLGVTYEQYF. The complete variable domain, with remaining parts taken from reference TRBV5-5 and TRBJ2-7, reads DAGVTQSPTHLIKTRGQQVTLRCSPISGHKSVSWYQQVLGQGPQFIFQYYEKEERGRGNFPDRFSARQFPNYSSELNVNALLLGDSALYLCASSLLGVTYEQYFGPGTRLTVT.

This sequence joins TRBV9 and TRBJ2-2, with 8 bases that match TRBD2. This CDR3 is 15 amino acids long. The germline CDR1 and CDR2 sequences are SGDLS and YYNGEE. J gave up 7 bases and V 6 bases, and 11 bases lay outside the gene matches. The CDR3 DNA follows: TGTGCCAGCATCATGACGGGACTAGAGTTCGGGGAGCTGTTTTTT. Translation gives CASIMTGLEFGELFF. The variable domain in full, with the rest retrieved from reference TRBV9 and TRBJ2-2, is DSGVTQTPKHLITATGQRVTLRCSPRSGDLSVYWYQQSLDQGLQFLIQYYNGEERAKGNILERFSAQQFPDLHSELNLSSLELGDSALYFCASIMTGLEFGELFFGEGSRLTVL.

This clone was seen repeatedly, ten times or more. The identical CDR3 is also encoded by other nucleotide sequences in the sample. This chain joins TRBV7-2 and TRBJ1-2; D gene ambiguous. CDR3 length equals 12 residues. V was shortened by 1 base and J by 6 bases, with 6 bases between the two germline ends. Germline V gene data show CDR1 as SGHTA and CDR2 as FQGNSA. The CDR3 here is CASSLVPHGYTF. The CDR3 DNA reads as TGTGCCAGCAGCTTAGTCCCCCATGGCTACACCTTC.

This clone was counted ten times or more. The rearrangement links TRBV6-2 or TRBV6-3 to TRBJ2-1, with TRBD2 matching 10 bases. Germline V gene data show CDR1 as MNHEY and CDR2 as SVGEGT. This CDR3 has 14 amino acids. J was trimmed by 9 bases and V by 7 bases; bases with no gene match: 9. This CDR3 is CASKGLAVYGEQFF. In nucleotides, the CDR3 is TGTGCCAGCAAAGGACTAGCGGTTTACGGTGAGCAGTTCTTC.